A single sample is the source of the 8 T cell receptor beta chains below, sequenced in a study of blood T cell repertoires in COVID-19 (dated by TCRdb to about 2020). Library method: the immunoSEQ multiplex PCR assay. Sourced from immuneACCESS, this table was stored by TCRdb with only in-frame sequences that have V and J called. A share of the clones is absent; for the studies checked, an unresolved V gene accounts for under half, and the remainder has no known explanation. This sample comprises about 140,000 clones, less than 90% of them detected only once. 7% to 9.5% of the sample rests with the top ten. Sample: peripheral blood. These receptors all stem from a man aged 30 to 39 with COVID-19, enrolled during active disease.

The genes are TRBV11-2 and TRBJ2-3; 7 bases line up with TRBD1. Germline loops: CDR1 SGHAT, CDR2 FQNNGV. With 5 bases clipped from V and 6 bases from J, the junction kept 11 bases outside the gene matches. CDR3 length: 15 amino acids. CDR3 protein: CASSPATGSGDTQYF. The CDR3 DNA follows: TGTGCCAGCAGCCCGGCGACAGGGTCGGGGGATACGCAGTATTTT.

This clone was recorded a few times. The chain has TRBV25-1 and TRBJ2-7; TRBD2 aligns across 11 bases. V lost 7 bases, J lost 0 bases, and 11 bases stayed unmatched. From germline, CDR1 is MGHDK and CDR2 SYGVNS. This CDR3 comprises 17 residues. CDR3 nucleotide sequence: TGTGCCAGCACCCCGGGACTAGCGGACTACAGCTCCTACGAGCAGTACTTC. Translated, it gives CASTPGLADYSSYEQYF.

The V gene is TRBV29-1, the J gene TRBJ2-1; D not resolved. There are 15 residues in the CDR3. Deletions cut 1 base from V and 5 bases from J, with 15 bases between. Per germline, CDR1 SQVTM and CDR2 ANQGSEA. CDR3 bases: TGCAGCGTTGAAGTAAAACACCTGCCCGACAATGAGCAGTTCTTC. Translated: CSVEVKHLPDNEQFF.

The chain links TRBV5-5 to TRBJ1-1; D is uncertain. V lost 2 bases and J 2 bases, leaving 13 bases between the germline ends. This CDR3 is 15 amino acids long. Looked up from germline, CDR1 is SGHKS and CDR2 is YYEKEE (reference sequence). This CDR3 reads CASSLVSGYNTEAFF. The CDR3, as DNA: TGTGCCAGCAGCTTAGTGTCGGGGTACAACACTGAAGCTTTCTTT.

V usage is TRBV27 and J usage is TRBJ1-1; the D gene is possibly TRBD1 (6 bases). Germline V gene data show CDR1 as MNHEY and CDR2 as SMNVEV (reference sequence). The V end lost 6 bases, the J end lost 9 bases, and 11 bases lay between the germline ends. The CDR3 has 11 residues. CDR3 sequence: CASRTTGKAFF. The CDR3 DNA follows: TGTGCCAGCAGGACGACAGGTAAAGCTTTCTTT.

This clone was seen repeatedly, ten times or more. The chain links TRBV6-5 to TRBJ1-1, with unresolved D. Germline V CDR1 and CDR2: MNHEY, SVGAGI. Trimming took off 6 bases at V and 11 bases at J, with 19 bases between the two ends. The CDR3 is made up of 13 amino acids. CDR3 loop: CASSNGPGQLAFF. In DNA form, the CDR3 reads TGTGCCAGCAGCAATGGGCCTGGTCAGTTGGCTTTCTTT.

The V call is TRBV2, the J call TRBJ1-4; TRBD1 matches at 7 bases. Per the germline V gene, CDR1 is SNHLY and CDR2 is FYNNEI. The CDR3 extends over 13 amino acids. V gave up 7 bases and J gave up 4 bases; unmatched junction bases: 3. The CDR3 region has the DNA TGTGCCAGCACCAGGGACAGTAATGAAAAACTGTTTTTT. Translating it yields CASTRDSNEKLFF.

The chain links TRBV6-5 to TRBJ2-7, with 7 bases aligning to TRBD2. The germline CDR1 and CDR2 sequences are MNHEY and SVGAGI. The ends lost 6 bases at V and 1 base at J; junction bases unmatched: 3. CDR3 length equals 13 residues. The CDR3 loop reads CASRKLASYEQYF. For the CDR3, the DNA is TGTGCCAGCAGAAAACTAGCGTCCTACGAGCAGTACTTC.